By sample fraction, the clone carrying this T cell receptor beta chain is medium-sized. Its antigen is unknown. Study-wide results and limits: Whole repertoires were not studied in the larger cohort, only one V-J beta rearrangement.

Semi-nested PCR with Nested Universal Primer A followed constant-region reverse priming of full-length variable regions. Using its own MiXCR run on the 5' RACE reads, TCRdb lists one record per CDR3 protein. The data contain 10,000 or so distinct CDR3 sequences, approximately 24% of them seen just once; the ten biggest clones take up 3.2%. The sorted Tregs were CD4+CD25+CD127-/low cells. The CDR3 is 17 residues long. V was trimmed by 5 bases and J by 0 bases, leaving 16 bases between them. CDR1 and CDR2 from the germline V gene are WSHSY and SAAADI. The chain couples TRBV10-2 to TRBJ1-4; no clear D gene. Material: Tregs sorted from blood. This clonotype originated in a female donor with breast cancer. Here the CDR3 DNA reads TGCGCCAGCAGTATCGGACCTACAAGGGCAACTAATGAAAAACTGTTTTTT. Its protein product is CASSIGPTRATNEKLFF.